A selection of T cell receptor beta chains follows, all from one sample in a study of T cells in Graves' hyperthyroidism and ophthalmopathy. In TCRdb, the multiplex PCR reads were re-called with MiXCR into one record per CDR3 protein. The sample yields more than 450,000 distinct CDR3 sequences, about 20% seen once. The sequencing input was blood. The receptor source for this set is a man aged 35-49 years with Graves' ophthalmopathy. The CDR3 runs from the conserved cysteine through the conserved F or W. Fields, in order: V gene, J gene, D gene, clone size, CDR3 DNA, CDR3 protein. A D gene is named only where the DNA matches it firmly. A clone size is listed for some rows: how often the clone was seen (once, few, many), or a class if it is expanded.

V gene: TRBV13; J gene: TRBJ2-4; D gene: TRBD2; clone size: NA; CDR3 DNA: TGTGCCAGCAGTACTATAGCGGGAGGTGCCAAAAACATTCAGTACTTC; CDR3 protein: CASSTIAGGAKNIQYF
V gene: TRBV11-2; J gene: TRBJ1-1; D gene: NA; clone size: many; CDR3 DNA: TGTGCCAGCAGCTTAGGGCCTGCGAACACTGAAGCTTTCTTT; CDR3 protein: CASSLGPANTEAFF
V gene: TRBV10-3; J gene: TRBJ2-3; D gene: NA; clone size: NA; CDR3 DNA: TGTGCCATCAGTGAGTCTGAGGGGTTTACAGATACGCAGTATTTT; CDR3 protein: CAISESEGFTDTQYF
V gene: TRBV18; J gene: TRBJ2-3; D gene: NA; clone size: few; CDR3 DNA: TGTGCCAGCTCACGGGAAAGCACAGATACGCAGTATTTT; CDR3 protein: CASSRESTDTQYF
V gene: TRBV28; J gene: TRBJ2-3; D gene: NA; clone size: few; CDR3 DNA: TGTGCCAGCAGCGGACCCGTTTCGGCAGATACGCAGTATTTT; CDR3 protein: CASSGPVSADTQYF
V gene: TRBV7-2; J gene: TRBJ1-5; D gene: TRBD1; clone size: few; CDR3 DNA: TGTGCCAGCAGCCTATCAGGGGGACAGGGATCCGGTCAGCCCCAGCATTTT; CDR3 protein: CASSLSGGQGSGQPQHF
V gene: TRBV11-1; J gene: TRBJ2-7; D gene: TRBD2; clone size: many; CDR3 DNA: TGTGCCAGCAGCTTAGCCGGGCGGGAGGACTACGAGCAGTACTTC; CDR3 protein: CASSLAGREDYEQYF
V gene: TRBV20-1; J gene: TRBJ1-2; D gene: NA; clone size: NA; CDR3 DNA: TGCAGTGCCTACCTCGGGGCACAGACCAATGGCTACACCTTC; CDR3 protein: CSAYLGAQTNGYTF
V gene: TRBV7-2; J gene: TRBJ1-1; D gene: NA; clone size: NA; CDR3 DNA: TGTGCCAGCAGCTTAGTCGGTCCCAACCTTCTAAACACTGAAGCTTTCTTT; CDR3 protein: CASSLVGPNLLNTEAFF
V gene: TRBV12-3/TRBV12-4; J gene: TRBJ1-5; D gene: NA; clone size: NA; CDR3 DNA: TGTGCCAGCAGTTTAGACCCCGGGACGCTTCAGCCCCAGCATTTT; CDR3 protein: CASSLDPGTLQPQHF
V gene: TRBV25-1; J gene: TRBJ1-1; D gene: NA; clone size: NA; CDR3 DNA: TGTGCCAGCCGTCCATGGGGCGGCACTGAAGCTTTCTTT; CDR3 protein: CASRPWGGTEAFF
V gene: TRBV5-1; J gene: TRBJ1-4; D gene: NA; clone size: few; CDR3 DNA: TGCGCCAGCAGCCGAGGGCGAGGTTCGGATGAAAAACTGTTTTTT; CDR3 protein: CASSRGRGSDEKLFF
V gene: TRBV6-1; J gene: TRBJ2-5; D gene: TRBD2; clone size: many; CDR3 DNA: TGTGCCAGCAGTCTGAGGAGGAGCGGGGGGGCGAATAAAGAGACCCAGTACTTC; CDR3 protein: CASSLRRSGGANKETQYF
V gene: TRBV20-1; J gene: TRBJ2-7; D gene: TRBD2; clone size: NA; CDR3 DNA: TGCAGTGCTCGCGGACTAGCGGGGTCCTCCTACGAGCAGTACTTC; CDR3 protein: CSARGLAGSSYEQYF
V gene: TRBV20-1; J gene: TRBJ2-1; D gene: NA; clone size: NA; CDR3 DNA: TGCAGTGCTAGAGATTATTCCAAAAAACCCAATGAGCAGTTCTTC; CDR3 protein: CSARDYSKKPNEQFF
V gene: TRBV12-3/TRBV12-4; J gene: TRBJ1-1; D gene: NA; clone size: few; CDR3 DNA: TGTGCCAGCAGTTTACACGGAGGGGACACTGAAGCTTTCTTT; CDR3 protein: CASSLHGGDTEAFF
V gene: TRBV10-3; J gene: TRBJ2-1; D gene: TRBD2; clone size: many; CDR3 DNA: TGTGCCATCACCCTTACTAGCGGAAGACACAATGAGCAGTTCTTC; CDR3 protein: CAITLTSGRHNEQFF
V gene: TRBV5-1; J gene: TRBJ2-5; D gene: TRBD1; clone size: few; CDR3 DNA: TGCGCCGCCAGGGGGGAGACCCAGTACTTC; CDR3 protein: CAARGETQYF
V gene: TRBV29-1; J gene: TRBJ1-2; D gene: NA; clone size: NA; CDR3 DNA: TGCAGCGTTGAGGGACGGTATGGCTACACCTTC; CDR3 protein: CSVEGRYGYTF
V gene: TRBV12-3/TRBV12-4; J gene: TRBJ2-2; D gene: TRBD1; clone size: many; CDR3 DNA: TGTGCCAGCTCCCAAAATTGGGACAGTACGACCGGGGAGCTGTTTTTT; CDR3 protein: CASSQNWDSTTGELFF
V gene: TRBV12-3/TRBV12-4; J gene: TRBJ2-1; D gene: TRBD2; clone size: many; CDR3 DNA: TGTGCCAGCAGGGGGCTAGCGGGGGGGTACAATGAGCAGTTCTTC; CDR3 protein: CASRGLAGGYNEQFF
V gene: TRBV7-3; J gene: TRBJ1-1; D gene: NA; clone size: NA; CDR3 DNA: TGTGCCAGCAGCTCACTGGGGGGAAGGGCTTTCTTT; CDR3 protein: CASSSLGGRAFF
V gene: TRBV27; J gene: TRBJ2-4; D gene: TRBD1; clone size: NA; CDR3 DNA: TGTGCCAGCAGGAGACAGGGGGTGCACATTCAGTACTTC; CDR3 protein: CASRRQGVHIQYF
V gene: TRBV3-1; J gene: TRBJ2-7; D gene: TRBD1; clone size: few; CDR3 DNA: TGTGCCAGCAGCCGAGCGGGGACAGGGATCTACGAGCAGTACTTC; CDR3 protein: CASSRAGTGIYEQYF
V gene: TRBV6-2/TRBV6-3; J gene: TRBJ1-6; D gene: NA; clone size: few; CDR3 DNA: TGTGCCAGCAGGCAGGATTTCAACGGGACTCTCAGCTCCTATAATTCACCCCTCCACTTT; CDR3 protein: CASRQDFNGTLSSYNSPLHF
V gene: TRBV27; J gene: TRBJ2-7; D gene: NA; clone size: NA; CDR3 DNA: TGTGCCAGCAGCCAGGGTACAGATGGTAACGAGCAGTACTTC; CDR3 protein: CASSQGTDGNEQYF
V gene: TRBV5-1; J gene: TRBJ2-7; D gene: TRBD1; clone size: many; CDR3 DNA: TGCGCCAGCAGCACAGGGGTTTCCTACGAGCAGTACTTC; CDR3 protein: CASSTGVSYEQYF
V gene: TRBV29-1; J gene: TRBJ2-7; D gene: TRBD1; clone size: NA; CDR3 DNA: TGCAGCGTTGAAGGGACAGGGGGCTACGAGCAGTACTTC; CDR3 protein: CSVEGTGGYEQYF
V gene: TRBV7-3; J gene: TRBJ2-3; D gene: TRBD2; clone size: many; CDR3 DNA: TGTGCCAGCAGCTCTAGCGGGGGCTCAGATACGCAGTATTTT; CDR3 protein: CASSSSGGSDTQYF
V gene: TRBV29-1; J gene: TRBJ1-5; D gene: NA; clone size: few; CDR3 DNA: TGCAGCGTTTTGGATGGGCAGAGAAATCAGCCCCAGCATTTT; CDR3 protein: CSVLDGQRNQPQHF
V gene: TRBV6-2/TRBV6-3; J gene: TRBJ2-3; D gene: NA; clone size: NA; CDR3 DNA: TGTGCCAGCACCCCGGCAGCAGATACGCAGTATTTT; CDR3 protein: CASTPAADTQYF
V gene: TRBV27; J gene: TRBJ2-3; D gene: NA; clone size: NA; CDR3 DNA: TGTGCCAGCAGTTCCTTCCGCACAGATACGCAGTATTTT; CDR3 protein: CASSSFRTDTQYF
V gene: TRBV3-1; J gene: TRBJ2-7; D gene: NA; clone size: many; CDR3 DNA: TGTGCCAGCAGCCACATAGACAGACTCTACGAGCAGTACTTC; CDR3 protein: CASSHIDRLYEQYF
V gene: TRBV12-3/TRBV12-4; J gene: TRBJ2-2; D gene: TRBD2; clone size: many; CDR3 DNA: TGTGCCAGCAGGCCCGGGGGGGGCCACACCGGGGAGCTGTTTTTT; CDR3 protein: CASRPGGGHTGELFF
V gene: TRBV7-8; J gene: TRBJ1-2; D gene: TRBD1; clone size: NA; CDR3 DNA: TGTGCCAGCTATACAGGGGCCAATGGCTACACCTTC; CDR3 protein: CASYTGANGYTF
V gene: TRBV2; J gene: TRBJ2-1; D gene: TRBD1; clone size: many; CDR3 DNA: TGTGCCAGCAGTGAGCAGGGGGACAGGCTAGTTAGTGAGCAGTTCTTC; CDR3 protein: CASSEQGDRLVSEQFF
V gene: TRBV11-2; J gene: TRBJ2-1; D gene: TRBD2; clone size: many; CDR3 DNA: TGTGCCAGCAGCTTAAATAGCGGGAATTCTTACAATGAGCAGTTCTTC; CDR3 protein: CASSLNSGNSYNEQFF
V gene: TRBV11-2; J gene: TRBJ2-5; D gene: NA; clone size: many; CDR3 DNA: TGTGCCAGCAGCTTAGACCGGGGACATCAAGAGACCCAGTACTTC; CDR3 protein: CASSLDRGHQETQYF
V gene: TRBV7-8; J gene: TRBJ2-7; D gene: TRBD2; clone size: many; CDR3 DNA: TGTGCCAGCAGCCTCGGTTCTAGCGGGAGCTCCTACGAGCAGTACTTC; CDR3 protein: CASSLGSSGSSYEQYF
V gene: TRBV7-8; J gene: TRBJ2-1; D gene: NA; clone size: NA; CDR3 DNA: TGTGCCAGCAACTACATGAGCTCCTACAATGAGCAGTTCTTC; CDR3 protein: CASNYMSSYNEQFF
V gene: TRBV6-1; J gene: TRBJ2-7; D gene: NA; clone size: once; CDR3 DNA: TGTGCCAGCCTTTCGGCCAGTCCCTACGAGCAGTACTTC; CDR3 protein: CASLSASPYEQYF